This TCR beta chain is from a study of T cells in Graves' hyperthyroidism and ophthalmopathy. Across the study: Before treatment of any kind, peripheral blood was taken at initial diagnosis.

Clinicians diagnosed patients from clinical symptoms, serum thyroxine and TRAb, thyroid ultrasound and orbital computed tomography. This clonotype has at least ten counts. No antigen is known for it. There are 15 residues in the CDR3. Per germline, CDR1 SGHRS and CDR2 YFSETQ. Trimming took 4 bases from V and 3 from J; bases not matched to a gene: 8. TCR beta CDR3 region amplification was performed from RNA transcripts. Initially, a first-round RT-PCR of the TCR CDR3 employed the HTBI primer set. TCRdb called the multiplex PCR reads again in MiXCR, with one record for every CDR3 protein. Among about 260,000 distinct CDR3 sequences listed, under 30% were seen once. Study-wide results and limits: Blood also carried most thyroid clonotypes expanded above 0.001. Before onset, ophthalmopathy was predicted by the model a median around 6.5 months earlier.

This rearrangement joins TRBV5-1 to TRBJ2-7; 9 bases fit TRBD2. This receptor was obtained from a middle-aged man with Graves' hyperthyroidism that later progressed to Graves' ophthalmopathy. Material: blood. CDR3 protein: CASSLRASGIYEQYF. In DNA form, the CDR3 reads TGCGCCAGCAGCCTTCGCGCTAGCGGGATCTACGAGCAGTACTTC.